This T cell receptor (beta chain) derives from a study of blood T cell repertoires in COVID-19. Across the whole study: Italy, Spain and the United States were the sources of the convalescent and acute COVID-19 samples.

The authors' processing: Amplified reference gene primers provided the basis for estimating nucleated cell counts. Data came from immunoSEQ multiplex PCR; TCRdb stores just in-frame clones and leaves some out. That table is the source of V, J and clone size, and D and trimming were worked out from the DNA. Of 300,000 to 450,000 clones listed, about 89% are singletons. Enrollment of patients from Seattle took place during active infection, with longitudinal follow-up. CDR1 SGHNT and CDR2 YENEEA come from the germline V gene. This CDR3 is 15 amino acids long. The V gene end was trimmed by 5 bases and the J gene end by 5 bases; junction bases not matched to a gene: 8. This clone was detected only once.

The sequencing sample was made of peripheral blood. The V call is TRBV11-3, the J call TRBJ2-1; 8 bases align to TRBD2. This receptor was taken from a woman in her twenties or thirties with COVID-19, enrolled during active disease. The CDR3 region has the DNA TGTGCCAGCAGCCGGGGGGGCCAGTTCAACAATGAGCAGTTCTTC. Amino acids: CASSRGGQFNNEQFF.